This entry concerns a single T cell receptor (beta chain). This clone is a singleton in its sample. The clone's antigen remains unknown. No base qualities exist here, and no much larger clone lies one base off it. The sample originates from a study of T cell responses to AZD1222 COVID-19 vaccine (dated by TCRdb to the early 2020s). Looking at the study overall: A total of just over 230 trial participants underwent TCR sequencing, of whom approximately 200 had received two doses of AZD1222 and some 26 had received two doses of the MenACWY control vaccine. Trial participants were enrolled by age into subgroups of 18-55, 56-69 and 70-plus years, and around 140, 26 and 57 TCR-sequenced participants, respectively, were included in these subgroups. Results the study describes overall, beyond this receptor: The vaccine-associated CD4 TCRs covered the entire spike protein, and the dominant responses fell in regions 160-218 and 743-854. Nearly half of unique spike-specific TCRs reportedly recognized epitopes outside regions mutated in the B.1.351 and B.1.1.7 variants. No day 14 peak-response samples were available, so repertoires were characterized only after the peak T cell response. Participants were mostly white British and included more females than males, and it was suggested by the authors that clonal diversity may have been underestimated. Conclusions about previously exposed vaccinees are limited because only five to seven AZD1222 recipients were SARS-CoV-2 seropositive at baseline. In the small 56-69-year group, the increase in depth fell short of significance, most likely because of low power. Spike-specific TCR breadth and depth rose significantly after two AZD1222 doses compared with day 0 and with MenACWY recipients.

From its cysteine to its phenylalanine, the CDR3 spans 14 amino acids. Of the read, only the CDR3 DNA is kept; its 42 bases are in frame from base 1. Trimming removed 8 bases from V and 4 bases from J; the gene matches leave 7 bases unexplained. Based on the germline V gene (reference sequence), the CDR1 and CDR2 sequences are LNHDA and SQIVND. The time point label for this specimen denotes: about 28 days (+/-7) after the second vaccine dose. AZD1222 recipients with second doses at about 4 weeks or about 12 weeks were pooled, because spike-specific TCR depth and breadth did not differ between schedules. Samples from vaccinated people were obtained from the UK trials COV001 and COV002, which included a single-blind randomized controlled phase 2/3 trial of AZD1222 (ChAdOx1 nCoV-19) in healthy adults. For TCRbeta chain sequencing, PBMC samples were collected from trial participants at day 0 and at day 28 after the second dose.

The CDR3 regions of human TCRbeta chains were analyzed by immunosequencing. The study's processing was this. Repertoire TCRs were matched against a reference library of SARS-CoV-2-specific TCRs generated with the MIRA antigen-specificity platform. Breadth meant the fraction of unique TCRs that were SARS-CoV-2-associated, whereas depth meant the fraction of total T cells that were SARS-CoV-2-associated. Using the MIRA data, every spike-specific TCR was mapped to the spike region that the TCR reacted to and assigned to either a CD4 or a CD8 class. Log10-transformed breadth and depth values were compared by one-way ANOVA with Sidak's multiple comparisons tests. This immuneACCESS table, as held by TCRdb, lists in-frame sequences with V and J called but not all clones. Of the missing ones, under half trace to an unresolved V gene in checked studies; the others have no known cause. That table furnishes V, J and clone size, whereas the DNA furnished D and trimming. Recorded for this sample are 100,000 to 150,000 clones; around 86% of them occurred a single time. Jointly, the top ten make up roughly 3.1% of the sample.

The sequence joins TRBV19 to TRBJ2-1, and TRBD2 aligns with 8 junction nucleotides. This specimen consisted of peripheral blood, obtained 28 days after the second AZD1222 dose. This TCR derives from an adult who received the AZD1222 COVID-19 vaccine. The CDR3 protein: CASGRGGYYNEQFF. The nucleotide sequence is TGTGCCAGTGGGCGCGGGGGGTATTACAATGAGCAGTTCTTC.